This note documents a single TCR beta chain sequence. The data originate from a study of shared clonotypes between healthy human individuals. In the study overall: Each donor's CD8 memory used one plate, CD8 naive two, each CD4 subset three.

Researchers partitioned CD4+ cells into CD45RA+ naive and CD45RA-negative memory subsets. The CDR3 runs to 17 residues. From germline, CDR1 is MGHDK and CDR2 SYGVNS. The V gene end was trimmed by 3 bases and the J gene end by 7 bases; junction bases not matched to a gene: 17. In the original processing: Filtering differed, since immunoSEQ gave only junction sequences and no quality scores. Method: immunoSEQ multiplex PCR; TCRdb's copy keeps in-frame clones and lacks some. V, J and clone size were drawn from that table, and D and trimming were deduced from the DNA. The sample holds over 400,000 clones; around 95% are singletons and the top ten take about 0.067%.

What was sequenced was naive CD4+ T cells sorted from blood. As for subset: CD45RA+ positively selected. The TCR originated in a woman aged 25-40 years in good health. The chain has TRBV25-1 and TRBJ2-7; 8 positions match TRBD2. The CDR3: CASSEGREAGGRGEQYF. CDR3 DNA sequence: TGTGCCAGCAGTGAGGGGCGGGAGGCGGGAGGCCGGGGGGAGCAGTACTTC.